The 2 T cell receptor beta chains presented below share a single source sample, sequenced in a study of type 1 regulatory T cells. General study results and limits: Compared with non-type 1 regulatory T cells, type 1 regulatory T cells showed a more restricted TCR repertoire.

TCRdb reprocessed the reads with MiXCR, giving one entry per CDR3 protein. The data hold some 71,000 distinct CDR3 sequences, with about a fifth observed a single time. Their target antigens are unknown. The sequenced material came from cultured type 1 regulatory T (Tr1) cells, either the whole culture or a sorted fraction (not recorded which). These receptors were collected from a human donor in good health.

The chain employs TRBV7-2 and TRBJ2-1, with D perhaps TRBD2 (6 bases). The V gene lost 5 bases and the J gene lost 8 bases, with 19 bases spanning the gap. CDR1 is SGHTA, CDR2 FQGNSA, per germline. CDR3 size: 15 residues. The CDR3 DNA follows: TGTGCCAGCAGCCGACGGATCGGAGGGTTGGATGAGCAGTTCTTC. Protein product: CASSRRIGGLDEQFF.

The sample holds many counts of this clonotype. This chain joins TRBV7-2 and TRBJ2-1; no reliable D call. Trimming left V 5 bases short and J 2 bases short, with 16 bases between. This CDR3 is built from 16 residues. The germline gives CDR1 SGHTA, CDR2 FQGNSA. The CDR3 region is CASSPSGPGPYNEQFF. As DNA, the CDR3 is TGTGCCAGCAGCCCTTCCGGGCCCGGGCCCTACAATGAGCAGTTCTTC.